What follows describes a single T cell receptor (beta chain). The antigen remains unidentified. This entry is derived from a study of T cell repertoires in cytomegalovirus infection. Study results and caveats: What dominated the ex vivo response were HLA-C-restricted CMV-specific TCR beta clonotypes.

MiXCR, applied by TCRdb to the reads, yields one record per CDR3 protein. The sample shows about 530,000 distinct CDR3 sequences, around a quarter of them seen only once. The CDR3 contains 14 residues. V shed 1 base and J 3 bases; nucleotides not matched to a gene: 1. The germline CDR1 and CDR2 sequences are DFQATT and SNEGSKA (reference sequence). Sequenced sample: PBMCs. This rearrangement joins TRBV20-1 to TRBJ1-2; 11 nucleotides match TRBD1. The receptor was derived from a human donor in good health (CMV status not recorded). Some clones in this sample may be carry-over from other donors' samples. For the CDR3, the DNA is TGCAGTGCTAGAGGGACAGGGGGCCACTATGGCTACACCTTC. It translates to CSARGTGGHYGYTF.